This T cell receptor beta chain appears in the sequencing data of a study of shared clonotypes between healthy human individuals. The wider study: Two women and a few men aged 18 to 49 made up the donors. Overall study results and limits: Memory subsets generally showed lower estimated richness than naive subsets.

The V end was cut by 5 bases, the J end by 6 bases, with 7 bases between. The CDR3 loop spans 11 amino acids. Germline assignment: CDR1 SEHNR and CDR2 FQNEAQ (reference sequence). Assay used: immunoSEQ multiplex PCR; TCRdb lists only in-frame clones, some missing. The table shows some 2 million clones, with around 95% occurring only once. As to this clone: What it binds is not known.

This rearrangement joins TRBV7-9 to TRBJ2-5, with D hard to call. The specimen sequenced was naive CD4+ T cells sorted from blood. The subset: CD45RA+ positively selected. This receptor was identified in a young man in good health. CDR3 DNA: TGTGCCAGCAGCCCCTTACAGACCCAGTACTTC. Protein sequence: CASSPLQTQYF.